The 3 T cell receptor beta chains below come from one sample, sequenced in a study of molecular identifiers for immune sequencing clone quantification. MiXCR, run by TCRdb on the PCR reads, gives a single entry per CDR3 protein. The profile covers about half a million distinct CDR3 sequences, with approximately 25% appearing a single time and about 0.75% taken by the ten largest. Specimen: naive CD8+ T cells from blood, with Jurkat cell RNA spiked in. Stated subset: FACS-sorted CD8+CD4-CCR7+CD45RA+ naive T cells. The source of these receptors is a human donor in good health. Some libraries in this study had Jurkat cell RNA spiked in.

Regarding this clonotype: The junction and the germline gene differ at one end; a read error may be behind it. The V call is TRBV20-1, the J call TRBJ2-1; TRBD2 aligns across 9 bases. Looked up from germline, CDR1 is DFQATT and CDR2 is SNEGSKA (reference sequence). This CDR3 is 14 amino acids long. The CDR3 coding sequence is TGCAGTGCCAGACTAGCGGAATTTTTCAATGAGCAGTCCTTC. Its translation: CSARLAEFFNEQSF.

As regards this clonotype: A much larger clone differs by one base, so this may be a read error. The rearrangement links TRBV12-3 or TRBV12-4 to TRBJ1-1; D uncertain. The CDR3 spans 13 residues. The CDR3 coding sequence is TGTGCCAGCAGTTTCGAGGTGAACACTGAAGCTCTCTTT. Translation gives CASSFEVNTEALF.

As concerns this clonotype: An end of the junction differs from the germline gene, which may be a read error. The chain combines TRBV6-5 with TRBJ1-4, with D perhaps matching TRBD1 (5 bases). The CDR3 spans 14 residues. Per the germline V gene, CDR1 is MNHEY and CDR2 is SVGAGI. This chain's CDR3 is CASSFGARGEKLYF. CDR3 bases: TGTGCTAGCAGTTTCGGGGCACGGGGTGAAAAACTGTATTTT.